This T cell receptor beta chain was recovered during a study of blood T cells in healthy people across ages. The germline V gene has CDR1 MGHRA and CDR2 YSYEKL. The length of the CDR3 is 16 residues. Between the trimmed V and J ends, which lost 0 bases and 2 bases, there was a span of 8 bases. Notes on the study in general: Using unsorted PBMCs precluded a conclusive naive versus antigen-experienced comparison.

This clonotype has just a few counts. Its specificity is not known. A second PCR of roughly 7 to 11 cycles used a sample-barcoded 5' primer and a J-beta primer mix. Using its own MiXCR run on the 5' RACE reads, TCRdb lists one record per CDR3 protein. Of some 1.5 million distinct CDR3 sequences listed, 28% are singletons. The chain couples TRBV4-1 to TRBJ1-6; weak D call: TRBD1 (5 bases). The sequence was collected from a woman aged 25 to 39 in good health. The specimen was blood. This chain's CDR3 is CASSQEPDTYNSPLHF. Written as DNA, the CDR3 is TGCGCCAGCAGCCAAGAACCGGACACCTATAATTCACCCCTCCACTTT.